These 16 T cell receptor beta chains came from one sample sequenced in a study of control samples from healthy donors and cancer patients (dated by TCRdb to the early 2020s). Library creation used the immunoSEQ multiplex PCR assay. Sourced from immuneACCESS, this table was stored by TCRdb with only in-frame sequences that have V and J called. A share of the clones is absent; for the studies checked, an unresolved V gene accounts for under half, and the remainder has no known explanation. This sample comprises some 71,000 clones, about 90% of them detected only once. Of the sample, around 2% falls within the top ten clones. Sequencing used PBMCs. All receptors derive from a woman between 50 and 59 years old with head and neck cancer.

V and J are TRBV29-1 and TRBJ2-5; a possible D gene is TRBD1 (5 bases). Germline CDR1 reads SQVTM; CDR2 reads ANQGSEA. The CDR3 loop spans 14 amino acids. The V and J ends lost 3 bases and 1 base respectively, with 12 bases between them. This CDR3 is CSVEQGTFQETQYF. In DNA, the CDR3 is TGCAGCGTTGAGCAGGGAACGTTCCAAGAGACCCAGTACTTC.

This clone was detected once. V gene TRBV2 combines with J gene TRBJ1-1, with D maybe TRBD1 (6 bases). V was pared by 6 bases and J by 6 bases, with 17 bases between. This CDR3 has 14 residues. The germline CDR1 and CDR2 sequences are SNHLY and FYNNEI. The CDR3: CASRPDTGYAEAFF. The CDR3 DNA follows: TGTGCCAGCAGACCTGATACAGGGTACGCTGAAGCTTTCTTT. The variable domain in full, with the rest retrieved from reference TRBV2 and TRBJ1-1, is EPEVTQTPSHQVTQMGQEVILRCVPISNHLYFYWYRQILGQKVEFLVSFYNNEISEKSEIFDDQFSVERPDGSNFTLKIRSTKLEDSAMYFCASRPDTGYAEAFFGQGTRLTVV.

The genes are TRBV7-6 and TRBJ2-5; a weak D match, TRBD2 (5 bases). V lost 1 base, J lost 4 bases, and 13 bases lay in between. Germline CDR1 and CDR2: SGHVS and FNYEAQ. The CDR3 sequence is 15 residues long. The CDR3, as DNA: TGTGCCAGCAGCTTAGTAGGTAGCGAGGGAGAGACCCAGTACTTC. This codes for CASSLVGSEGETQYF.

On this clone: Germline is not matched at one junction end, which may reflect a read error. The gene calls are TRBV19 and TRBJ1-2; a weak D match, TRBD1 (5 bases). The CDR3 length is 16 residues. Germline V gene data show CDR1 as LNHDA and CDR2 as SQIVND (reference sequence). CDR3 protein: CASTMGRQMASYDYTF. The CDR3, as DNA: TGTGCCAGTACCATGGGGCGGCAGATGGCTTCCTATGACTACACCTTC.

The chain uses TRBV15 and TRBJ2-3; 10 bases align to TRBD2. J gave up 1 base and V 2 bases, and 0 bases lay outside the gene matches. The CDR3 sequence is 15 residues long. Germline lookup yields CDR1 LNHNV and CDR2 YYDKDF (reference sequence). The CDR3 is CATSRSGGGTDTQYF. CDR3 sequence (DNA): TGTGCCACCAGCAGAAGCGGGGGGGGCACAGATACGCAGTATTTT.

The CDR3 spells CASSKPGLAGAGELFF. The CDR3 coding sequence is TGTGCCAGTAGTAAGCCGGGACTAGCGGGGGCCGGGGAGCTGTTTTTT. The chain uses TRBV19 and TRBJ2-2, with 14 bases lining up with TRBD2. V lost 4 bases, J lost 6 bases, and 4 bases stayed unmatched. This CDR3 contains 16 residues. Germline CDR1 and CDR2: LNHDA and SQIVND (reference sequence).

The genes are TRBV5-5 and TRBJ2-2; D is possibly TRBD2 (6 bases). V dropped 4 bases and J dropped 2 bases, with 12 bases sitting between them. This CDR3 contains 15 residues. The germline CDR1 and CDR2 sequences are SGHKS and YYEKEE (reference sequence). The CDR3 sequence: CASSRRDGNTGELFF. CDR3 DNA: TGTGCCAGCAGCCGGAGGGACGGAAACACCGGGGAGCTGTTTTTT.

The V gene is TRBV6-5, the J gene TRBJ2-5, with D maybe TRBD2 (5 bases). CDR3 size: 12 residues. The germline CDR1 and CDR2 sequences are MNHEY and SVGAGI. The V and J ends lost 6 bases and 4 bases respectively, with 9 bases between them. CDR3 in DNA: TGTGCCAGCAGGAGAGGGTTAGAGACCCAGTACTTC. Its translation: CASRRGLETQYF.

The V and J genes are TRBV28 and TRBJ1-2, with 7 bases matching TRBD1. The V and J ends lost 6 bases and 7 bases, in that order; junction bases with no gene match: 20. CDR3 size: 17 residues. CDR1 and CDR2 from the germline V gene are MDHEN and SYDVKM. This chain's CDR3 is CASSPTLTGWGLVGYTF. Written as DNA, the CDR3 is TGTGCCAGCAGCCCCACGCTGACAGGGTGGGGATTGGTTGGCTACACCTTC.

The J gene is TRBJ2-3, the V gene TRBV24-1; TRBD1 matches at 9 bases. The junction had 3 bases not matched to a gene; V was cut back by 7 bases and J by 5 bases. In germline, CDR1 is KGHDR, CDR2 SFDVKD. There are 13 residues in the CDR3. The CDR3 DNA reads as TGTGCCACCAGACAGGGGGCTCGAGATACGCAGTATTTT. It codes for CATRQGARDTQYF.

This rearrangement joins TRBV11-3 to TRBJ2-5, with D perhaps assigned TRBD1 or TRBD2 (5 bases each). Germline-derived CDR1 and CDR2 are SGHNT and YENEEA. With 5 bases removed from V and 5 bases from J, the gap between germline ends came to 12 bases. The length of the CDR3 is 13 residues. CDR3 in amino acids: CASSRRERETQYF. CDR3 nucleotide sequence: TGTGCCAGCAGCCGCAGGGAGAGGGAGACCCAGTACTTC.

The chain employs TRBV4-2 and TRBJ1-2, with D possibly TRBD1 on 6 matching bases. V lost 1 base and J 2 bases, leaving 11 bases between the germline ends. The CDR3 is 15 amino acids. CDR1 LGHNA and CDR2 YNFKEQ come from the germline V gene. The DNA of the CDR3 is TGTGCCAGCAGCCAAGTGGCGGGGGGCAACTATGGCTACACCTTC. Amino acids: CASSQVAGGNYGYTF.

The chain employs TRBV5-6 and TRBJ1-5; perhaps TRBD1 as D (6 bases). Germline CDR1 SGHDT, CDR2 YYEEEE. The CDR3 runs to 16 residues. V gave up 4 bases and J gave up 3 bases, with 17 bases separating them. CDR3 loop: CASSTHLDSYNQPQHF. In nucleotides, the CDR3 is TGTGCCAGCAGCACACACTTGGACAGCTACAATCAGCCCCAGCATTTT.

Only one count was recorded for this clone. This rearrangement joins TRBV5-1 to TRBJ1-2, with 7 bases aligning to TRBD1. The CDR3 is 15 amino acids. The germline gives CDR1 SGHRS, CDR2 YFSETQ. V lost 0 bases, J lost 4 bases, and 6 bases stayed unmatched. CDR3 sequence (DNA): TGCGCCAGCAGCTTGGAGGGACAGAAGGGCTATGGCTACACCTTC. Its translation is CASSLEGQKGYGYTF.

The chain joins TRBV6-5 to TRBJ2-1; 8 positions match TRBD2. The CDR3 spans 14 residues. Looked up from germline, CDR1 is MNHEY and CDR2 is SVGAGI. The V segment lost 6 bases and the J segment 4 bases; nucleotides outside the gene matches: 5. Here the CDR3 reads CASSGSGEYNEQFF. CDR3 sequence (DNA): TGTGCCAGCAGCGGTAGCGGGGAGTACAATGAGCAGTTCTTC.

This chain links TRBV7-9 with TRBJ1-6, with D perhaps TRBD1 (5 bases). The CDR3 sequence is 13 residues long. The V and J ends lost 5 bases and 13 bases respectively, with 15 bases between them. CDR1 and CDR2 (germline): SEHNR, FQNEAQ (reference sequence). The CDR3 protein is CASSQGEGIPLHF. In DNA, the CDR3 is TGTGCCAGCAGCCAAGGTGAGGGGATCCCCCTCCACTTT.